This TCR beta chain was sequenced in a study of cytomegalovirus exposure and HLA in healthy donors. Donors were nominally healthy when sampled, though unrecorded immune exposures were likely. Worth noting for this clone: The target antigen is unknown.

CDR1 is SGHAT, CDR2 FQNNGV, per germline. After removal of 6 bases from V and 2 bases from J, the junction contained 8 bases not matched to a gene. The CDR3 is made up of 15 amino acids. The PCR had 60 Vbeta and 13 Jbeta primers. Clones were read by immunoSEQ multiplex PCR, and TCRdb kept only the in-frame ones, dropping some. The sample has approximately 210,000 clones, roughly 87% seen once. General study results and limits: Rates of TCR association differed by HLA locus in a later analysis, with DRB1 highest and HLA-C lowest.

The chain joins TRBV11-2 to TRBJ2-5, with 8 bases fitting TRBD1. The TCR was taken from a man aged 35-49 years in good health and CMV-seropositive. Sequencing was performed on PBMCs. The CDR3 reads CASRTPGQAQETQYF. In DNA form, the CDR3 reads TGTGCCAGCAGGACGCCGGGACAGGCGCAAGAGACCCAGTACTTC.